This T cell receptor beta chain originates from a study of shared clonotypes between healthy human individuals (TCRdb year 2020). With respect to the entire study: The cohort comprised a couple of women and a few men aged 18 to 49 years. For each donor, CD4 naive and CD4 memory were each run on three plates, CD8 naive on two plates, and CD8 memory on one plate. Blood TCR repertoires of a handful of healthy adults were deeply sequenced to estimate repertoire size and the extent of clonotype sharing between individuals. Different laboratories and diverse techniques were used to prepare libraries and sequence TCR repertoires, to increase sequencing depth and limit assay-specific biases. Leukapheresis yielded between about 0.94 and 9 billion PBMCs per donor. The research as a whole found: Across a handful of donors, around 5.4% of naive CD4, roughly 3.3% of naive CD8, 2.3% of memory CD4, and approximately 0.4% of memory CD8 clonotypes were shared. Naive subsets generally had larger estimated clonotype richness than memory subsets. The genetic and exposure-history diversity represented was limited by the small number of donors. Sampling was restricted to blood, and TCR repertoires in tissues likely differ from the TCR repertoires found in blood. Pairwise subsampling led to the expectation that sequencing depth would affect the degree of clonotype sharing among donors. Even with the large sequencing depth, rarefaction of the sorted-subset datasets indicated that sequencing was incomplete. Compared with non-shared clonotypes, the clonotypes found in all four sorted-subset donors had higher generation probabilities.

Using the deep immunoSEQ assay, multiplex PCR amplified TCR CDR3 regions from genomic DNA. For each cell subset, the extracted genomic DNA was distributed evenly across all wells of several immunoSEQ 96-well plates, and each plate served as one replicate. Each replicate PCR for sorted subsets received about 200 ng genomic DNA, equal to roughly 29,000 T cell genomes. The purified libraries were quantified using a Qubit 3.0 fluorometer, sized with a Bioanalyzer 2100, and then quantified again using the KAPA Library Quantification kit. Each immunoSEQ 96-well plate was sequenced on its own single-read 150-cycle Illumina NextSeq 550 flow cell. Per the source publication's procedure: Because only junctional sequences without quality scores were contained in the immunoSEQ output, filtering matching that applied to full-length reads could not be performed. Sequences were annotated with PyIR, a Python wrapper for IgBLAST v1.9, using IMGT germline references to assign V/J genes and CDR3. Any read was removed if the V/J assignment was weak (E-value above 1e-6), the CDR3 was missing, or the read contained stop codons, out-of-frame junctions, or ambiguous translated residues. V3J clonotypes were defined by identical inferred V gene, J gene, and CDR3 amino acid sequence. To compute the percentage overlap between repertoires, the number of shared unique clonotypes was divided by the size of the smaller repertoire. Richness of each repertoire was evaluated using RTK rarefaction, the Chao1 estimator, and Recon v2.1 estimates of unobserved clonotypes. OLGA was used to compute generation probabilities for all TCRbeta clonotypes that the gDNA method yielded from several donors. Held by TCRdb, this immuneACCESS table contains in-frame sequences only and omits some clones. Under half of the omission traces to an unresolved V gene where checked; the cause of the rest is unknown. V and J calls and clone size are copied from that table; D and trimming were computed from the DNA. The sample has 2,500,000 or so clones on record, roughly 90% of them singletons. In total, the top ten clones hold approximately 0.39% of the sample.

Donors were healthy HIV-negative adults with no recently reported acute infections or vaccinations. Every donor was a Caucasian adult residing in Nashville, Tennessee, USA. CD4+ T cells were enriched by magnetic negative selection; naive cells were then positively selected on CD45RA, and the negative fraction formed the memory subset. Blood was obtained by leukapheresis, after which PBMCs were separated by Ficoll-Histopaque density gradient centrifugation and cryopreserved in liquid nitrogen vapor phase. Analytical flow cytometry was used to check the purity and quantity of each magnetically sorted T cell population. Genomic DNA was isolated from every sorted fraction and measured by UV absorbance on a Nanodrop 2000c. CDR1 and CDR2, per the germline V gene, are SNHLY and FYNNEI. The cysteine opens and the phenylalanine closes a CDR3 of 12 amino acids. Of the read, only the CDR3 DNA is kept; its 36 bases are in frame from base 1. V was cut back by 11 bases and J by 2 bases, leaving a gap of 13 bases between them.

This clone came up once. Which antigen it targets is not known. The record has no base qualities; no much larger clone is one base away. The V and J segments used are TRBV2 and TRBJ2-7; matching of 6 bases hints at TRBD1 as the D gene. The clonotype was recovered from a man aged 18 to 30 in good health. Some clones in this sample may be carry-over from other donors' samples. The specimen sequenced was naive CD4+ T cells from PBMCs. Read against the paper, the sample's cell subset or site label means: CD45RA+ positively selected. CDR3 protein: CASNREAYEQYF. The nucleotides read TGTGCCTCAAACAGGGAAGCCTACGAGCAGTACTTC.